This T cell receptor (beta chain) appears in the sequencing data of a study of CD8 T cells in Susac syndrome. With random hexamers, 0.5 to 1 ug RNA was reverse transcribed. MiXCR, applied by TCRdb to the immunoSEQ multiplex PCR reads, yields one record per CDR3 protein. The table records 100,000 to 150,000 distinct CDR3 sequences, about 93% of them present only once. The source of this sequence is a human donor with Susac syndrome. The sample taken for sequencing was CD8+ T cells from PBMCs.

The CDR3 region has the DNA TGTGCCAGCAGCGGCTTGACAGCTCAAGAGACCCAGTACTTC. It translates to CASSGLTAQETQYF. The rearrangement uses TRBV5-4 and TRBJ2-5, with TRBD1 as a possible D gene (5 bases). The length of the CDR3 is 14 residues. Per the germline V gene, CDR1 is SGHNT and CDR2 is YYREEE (reference sequence). The V gene lost 4 bases and the J gene lost 2 bases, with 12 bases spanning the gap.